This T cell receptor (beta chain) was captured by sequencing in a study of PD-1 blockade in classical Hodgkin lymphoma. Overall study results and limits: A significant rise in TCR diversity was seen by C4D1 for CD4+ cells but not for CD8+ cells. Undefined causes, possibly disease activity or prior therapy, underlie the repertoire differences.

Measured with immunoSEQ multiplex PCR; TCRdb has only the in-frame clones, and not every one. Among approximately 14,000 clones listed, 80% to 90% were seen once. Concerning this clone: No antigen is known for it.

This CDR3 comprises 15 residues. Looked up from germline, CDR1 is MGHRA and CDR2 is YSYEKL. V was pared by 1 base and J by 4 bases, with 5 bases of the junction left unmatched. Brentuximab vedotin exposure varied among the patients, all of whom had relapsed after autologous stem cell transplantation. The chain has TRBV4-1 and TRBJ2-7; TRBD1 aligns across 9 bases. Source: peripheral blood mononuclear cells (PBMCs), taken before the second cycle of nivolumab. This receptor was identified in a human donor with classical Hodgkin lymphoma. The CDR3 coding sequence is TGCGCCAGCAGCCAAGTGGACAGGGGCTTTTACGAGCAGTACTTC. This gives the protein CASSQVDRGFYEQYF.